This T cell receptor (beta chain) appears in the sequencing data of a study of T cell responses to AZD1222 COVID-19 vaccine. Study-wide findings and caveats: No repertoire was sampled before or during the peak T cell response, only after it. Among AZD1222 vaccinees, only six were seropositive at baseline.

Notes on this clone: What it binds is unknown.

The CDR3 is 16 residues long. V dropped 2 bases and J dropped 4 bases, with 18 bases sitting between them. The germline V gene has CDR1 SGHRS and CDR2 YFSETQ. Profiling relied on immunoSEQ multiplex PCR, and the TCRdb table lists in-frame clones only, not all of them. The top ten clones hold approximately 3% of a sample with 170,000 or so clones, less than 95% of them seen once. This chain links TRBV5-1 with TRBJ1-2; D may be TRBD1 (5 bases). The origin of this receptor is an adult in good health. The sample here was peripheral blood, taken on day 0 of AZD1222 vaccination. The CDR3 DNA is TGCGCCAGCAGCTTTTTCAGTGGGACGGGATCCTATGGCTACACCTTC. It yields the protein CASSFFSGTGSYGYTF.